The 29 T cell receptor beta chains listed next were all sequenced from one sample in a study of blood T cell repertoires in COVID-19 (dated by TCRdb to between 2020 and 2021). The method behind the library was the immunoSEQ multiplex PCR assay. This is the immuneACCESS table as TCRdb keeps it, with only in-frame sequences that have V and J called. A part of the clones is gone; compared with another copy, unresolved V genes explain less than half, and the rest is unexplained. The sample includes approximately 67,000 clones, with 80% to 95% observed a single time. In total, the top ten clones hold 4.8% of the sample. The sequenced sample consisted of peripheral blood. The receptors originated from a woman aged 60-70 years with active COVID-19.

The V and J genes are TRBV27 and TRBJ1-5, with a possible D match to TRBD1 (6 bases). The germline V gene encodes CDR1 MNHEY and CDR2 SMNVEV (reference sequence). Trimming cost V 8 bases and J 3 bases, with 11 bases left between them. The CDR3 is made up of 13 amino acids. CDR3 nucleotides: TGTGCCAGCCGCCGGACAGACAATCAGCCCCAGCATTTT. Translated: CASRRTDNQPQHF.

This rearrangement joins TRBV2 to TRBJ2-1; 8 nucleotides line up with TRBD2. Germline CDR1 and CDR2: SNHLY and FYNNEI. The V segment lost 6 bases and the J segment 0 bases; nucleotides outside the gene matches: 4. The CDR3 spans 15 residues. CDR3 loop: CASSGGGYSYNEQFF. The CDR3 coding sequence is TGTGCCAGCAGCGGGGGGGGCTACTCCTACAATGAGCAGTTCTTC.

The chain carries TRBV2 and TRBJ1-4, with a tentative D call TRBD1 (5 bases). Germline V gives CDR1 SNHLY, CDR2 FYNNEI. Trimming stripped 3 bases from V and 3 bases from J, with 11 bases between. The CDR3 spans 15 residues. CDR3 DNA sequence: TGTGCCAGCAGTGAGGGGGGGTTTTCTAATGAAAAACTGTTTTTT. It codes for CASSEGGFSNEKLFF.

V and J are TRBV28 and TRBJ2-2, with TRBD2 identical over 8 bases. This CDR3 contains 15 residues. Germline values: CDR1 MDHEN, CDR2 SYDVKM. V was clipped by 3 bases and J by 5 bases; unmatched bases: 5. CDR3 DNA: TGTGCCAGCAGTTTGGGGACTAGAGGAACCGGGGAGCTGTTTTTT. This codes for CASSLGTRGTGELFF.

V is TRBV7-9 and J is TRBJ2-5; D is possibly TRBD1 (5 bases). The CDR3 runs to 16 residues. The germline V gene encodes CDR1 SEHNR and CDR2 FQNEAQ (reference sequence). V shed 1 base and J shed 5 bases, with 17 bases lying between them. Written as DNA, the CDR3 is TGTGCCAGCAGCTTAGGCAGGGATCTGTCGGTGGAGACCCAGTACTTC. This gives the protein CASSLGRDLSVETQYF.

The chain recombines TRBV19 with TRBJ2-3, with a possible D match to TRBD2 (5 bases). This CDR3 is built from 13 residues. CDR1 LNHDA and CDR2 SQIVND come from the germline V gene (reference sequence). Trimming took off 5 bases at V and 8 bases at J, with 14 bases between the two ends. This CDR3 is CASSSITRGTQYF. DNA of the CDR3: TGTGCCAGTAGTTCCATAACCCGGGGTACGCAGTATTTT.

The chain couples TRBV19 to TRBJ2-1; 12 nucleotides line up with TRBD2. Germline loops: CDR1 LNHDA, CDR2 SQIVND (reference sequence). V was pared by 6 bases and J by 8 bases, with 5 bases of the junction left unmatched. The CDR3 runs to 14 residues. The CDR3 DNA sequence: TGTGCCAGTAGGACTAGCGGGAGAGGATATGAGCAGTTCTTC. Residues: CASRTSGRGYEQFF.

The chain combines TRBV24-1 with TRBJ1-2; no clear D gene. The V end lost 5 bases, the J end lost 5 bases, and 8 bases lay between the germline ends. This CDR3 spans 12 amino acids. CDR1 KGHDR and CDR2 SFDVKD come from the germline V gene. The CDR3 spells CATSAAGYGYTF. The DNA of the CDR3 is TGTGCCACCAGTGCGGCGGGGTATGGCTACACCTTC.

The chain recombines TRBV27 with TRBJ1-6; TRBD1 might be the D (6 bases). The CDR3 consists of 14 residues. The germline V gene has CDR1 MNHEY and CDR2 SMNVEV (reference sequence). Trimming stripped 4 bases from V and 7 bases from J, with 11 bases between. The CDR3 DNA reads TGTGCCAGCAGTTGGACAGTCGACAATTCACCCCTCCACTTT. Amino acids: CASSWTVDNSPLHF.

The chain is built from TRBV28 and TRBJ2-7; 9 nucleotides align to TRBD1. Germline CDR1 reads MDHEN; CDR2 reads SYDVKM. The CDR3 totals 14 residues. J was trimmed by 10 bases and V by 5 bases; bases with no gene match: 12. CDR3 amino acids: CASSISFNRGRQYF. For the CDR3, the DNA is TGTGCCAGCAGTATCTCCTTTAACAGGGGGCGCCAGTACTTC.

The chain employs TRBV10-2 and TRBJ2-1; 10 nucleotides agree with TRBD2. The length of the CDR3 is 17 residues. Per germline, CDR1 WSHSY and CDR2 SAAADI. V dropped 6 bases and J dropped 0; count of bases not matched to a gene: 8. DNA for the CDR3: TGCGCCAGCAGCGATCGACTAGCGGGTAGCTCCTACAATGAGCAGTTCTTC. It specifies CASSDRLAGSSYNEQFF.

This clone was detected only a few times. V is TRBV5-1 and J is TRBJ2-2; TRBD2 agrees at 7 bases. Trimming at V came to 0 bases and at J to 4 bases, leaving 9 bases not matched to a gene. The CDR3 has 17 amino acids. Germline V lookup: CDR1 SGHRS, CDR2 YFSETQ. CDR3 nucleotide sequence: TGCGCCAGCAGCTTGGTCGGTGGCGGGGGAGCCACCGGGGAGCTGTTTTTT. As protein: CASSLVGGGGATGELFF.

The chain has TRBV30 and TRBJ1-4, with a tentative D call TRBD1 (5 bases). Germline CDR1 reads GTSNPN; CDR2 reads SVGIG (reference sequence). The CDR3 spans 14 residues. V was pared by 2 bases and J by 5 bases, with 12 bases between. CDR3: CAWSKGLGNEKLFF. The CDR3 DNA is TGTGCCTGGAGTAAGGGGTTAGGAAATGAAAAACTGTTTTTT. Supplemented by reference TRBV30 and TRBJ1-4, the full variable domain reads SQTIHQWPATLVQPVGSPLSLECTVEGTSNPNLYWYRQAAGRGLQLLFYSVGIGQISSEVPQNLSASRPQDRQFILSSKKLLLSDSGFYLCAWSKGLGNEKLFFGSGTQLSVL.

The V and J genes are TRBV6-5 and TRBJ2-3; tentatively, D is TRBD2 (7 bases). V gave up 7 bases and J gave up 3 bases, with 14 bases separating them. Germline CDR1 and CDR2: MNHEY and SVGAGI. This CDR3 comprises 14 residues. The CDR3 is CASTWGGGTDTQYF. CDR3 DNA: TGTGCCAGCACCTGGGGAGGGGGGACAGATACGCAGTATTTT.

This sequence joins TRBV28 and TRBJ2-6; no firm D call. The CDR3 consists of 15 residues. The germline gives CDR1 MDHEN, CDR2 SYDVKM. V gave up 6 bases and J gave up 0 bases, with 9 bases separating them. CDR3 amino acids: CASSRGYSGANVLTF. The CDR3, as DNA: TGTGCCAGCAGCCGCGGTTACTCTGGGGCCAACGTCCTGACTTTC.

The V and J genes are TRBV27 and TRBJ2-7; 7 nucleotides agree with TRBD1. Unmatched junction bases numbered 11, after V lost 8 bases and J lost 4 bases. The CDR3 has 14 residues. Per the germline V gene, CDR1 is MNHEY and CDR2 is SMNVEV (reference sequence). The CDR3 DNA reads as TGTGCCAGCGCCATCAACAGGGGATCATACGAGCAGTACTTC. Amino acid sequence: CASAINRGSYEQYF.

The chain joins TRBV27 to TRBJ1-6; 9 nucleotides agree with TRBD1. The CDR3 is made up of 16 amino acids. The germline V gene has CDR1 MNHEY and CDR2 SMNVEV (reference sequence). The trim removed 4 bases at V and 9 bases at J, leaving 10 bases unmatched. The CDR3: CASSYYGTGSGSPLHF. CDR3 DNA sequence: TGTGCCAGCAGTTACTACGGGACAGGGAGTGGTTCACCCCTCCACTTT.

This chain uses TRBV6-4 with TRBJ2-7, with 10 nucleotides matching TRBD1. Germline V gene lookup returns CDR1 MRHNA and CDR2 SNTAGT. The CDR3 runs 13 residues. Losses at the gene ends were 6 bases for V and 3 bases for J; bases not matched to a gene: 2. CDR3 sequence (DNA): TGTGCCAGCAGCCGGGACAGGGGCTACGAGCAGTACTTC. This sequence encodes CASSRDRGYEQYF.

The J gene is TRBJ2-5, the V gene TRBV13, with a possible D match to TRBD1 (6 bases). The V and J ends lost 3 bases and 1 base respectively, with 6 bases between them. This CDR3 has 13 residues. Germline V gene sequence: CDR1 PRHDT, CDR2 FYEKMQ (reference sequence). CDR3 in amino acids: CASSFRGQETQYF. In DNA form, the CDR3 reads TGTGCCAGCAGCTTCAGGGGCCAAGAGACCCAGTACTTC. Full variable domain (rest looked up from reference TRBV13 and TRBJ2-5): AAGVIQSPRHLIKEKRETATLKCYPIPRHDTVYWYQQGPGQDPQFLISFYEKMQSDKGSIPDRFSAQQFSDYHSELNMSSLELGDSALYFCASSFRGQETQYFGPGTRLLVL.

The chain couples TRBV6-2 or TRBV6-3 to TRBJ2-3; 14 nucleotides match TRBD2. The CDR3 has 18 residues. J gave up 5 bases and V 3 bases, and 10 bases lay outside the gene matches. Germline V gives CDR1 MNHEY, CDR2 SVGEGT. CDR3 in DNA: TGTGCCAGCAGTTATAGTGGACTAGCGGGAGGTTTCGGAGATACGCAGTATTTT. Translation gives CASSYSGLAGGFGDTQYF.

The chain combines TRBV11-3 with TRBJ2-5; TRBD1 aligns across 7 bases. J lost 1 base, V lost 0 bases, and 2 bases had no gene match. The CDR3 totals 15 residues. The germline V gene has CDR1 SGHNT and CDR2 YENEEA. The DNA of the CDR3 is TGTGCCAGCAGCTTAGACGGGACAGTCCAAGAGACCCAGTACTTC. It codes for CASSLDGTVQETQYF.

This clone appeared a few times. The chain has TRBV19 and TRBJ1-5, with TRBD1 matching over 11 bases. Germline assignment: CDR1 LNHDA and CDR2 SQIVND (reference sequence). V shed 7 bases, J shed 7 bases, and the junction held 9 bases outside the gene matches. The CDR3 is 15 amino acids. CDR3 sequence: CASTLFRDRGQPQHF. For the CDR3, the DNA is TGTGCCAGTACCCTATTCCGGGACAGGGGGCAGCCCCAGCATTTT.

This rearrangement joins TRBV5-6 to TRBJ2-1, with 10 nucleotides matching TRBD2. Germline loops: CDR1 SGHDT, CDR2 YYEEEE. CDR3 length equals 15 residues. V shed 2 bases, J shed 9 bases, and the junction held 8 bases outside the gene matches. DNA of the CDR3: TGTGCCAGCAGCTTTATGAGCGGGAGGGGTGCTGAGCAGTTCTTC. It translates to CASSFMSGRGAEQFF.

The CDR3 nucleotides are TGTGCCAGCAGTCTGGGACTAGCCGACAATGAGCAGTTCTTC. It yields the protein CASSLGLADNEQFF. The chain combines TRBV6-5 with TRBJ2-1; 9 bases align to TRBD2. Germline CDR1 and CDR2: MNHEY and SVGAGI. With 5 bases clipped from V and 5 bases from J, the junction kept 4 bases outside the gene matches. The CDR3 sequence is 14 residues long.

This clone was recorded only once. The CDR3 region is CASSEPGTGGHEQFF. DNA of the CDR3: TGTGCCAGCAGTGAACCCGGGACAGGGGGCCATGAGCAGTTCTTC. V is TRBV28 and J is TRBJ2-1; 12 bases agree with TRBD1. Trimming took 5 bases from V and 8 from J; bases not matched to a gene: 7. Per the germline V gene, CDR1 is MDHEN and CDR2 is SYDVKM. The CDR3 sequence is 15 residues long.

The chain uses TRBV29-1 and TRBJ1-1; no clear D gene. The CDR3 spans 12 residues. V was trimmed by 0 bases and J by 4 bases, leaving 6 bases between them. In germline, CDR1 is SQVTM, CDR2 ANQGSEA. The CDR3 is CSVEDPGTEAFF. The CDR3 bases are TGCAGCGTTGAAGATCCCGGCACTGAAGCTTTCTTT.

The V gene is TRBV24-1, the J gene TRBJ2-7; 7 bases match TRBD2. CDR1 is KGHDR and CDR2 is SFDVKD in the germline V gene. CDR3 length: 13 amino acids. Trimming at V came to 5 bases and at J to 3 bases, leaving 3 bases not matched to a gene. The CDR3 nucleotides read TGTGCCACCAGTGGAGCGGGGAACTACGAGCAGTACTTC. Amino acids: CATSGAGNYEQYF.

The chain links TRBV6-5 to TRBJ1-2; no clear D gene. CDR3 length: 13 residues. Trimming stripped 3 bases from V and 8 bases from J, with 13 bases between. Per germline, CDR1 MNHEY and CDR2 SVGAGI. This CDR3 is CASSYRRVGGYTF. CDR3 coding DNA: TGTGCCAGCAGTTATCGGAGGGTCGGCGGCTACACCTTC.

This rearrangement joins TRBV28 to TRBJ2-5; tentatively, D is TRBD1 (6 bases). This CDR3 is 20 amino acids long. V was clipped by 5 bases and J by 5 bases, with 33 bases between them. CDR1 is MDHEN and CDR2 is SYDVKM in the germline V gene. The CDR3 DNA is TGTGCCAGCAGTGATTTTGGGTCTATTCCCAGGGGTGGGGGTTTGGAGACCCAGTACTTC. This translates into CASSDFGSIPRGGGLETQYF.